The rows below give T cell receptor beta chains drawn from one sample of a study of cytomegalovirus exposure and HLA in healthy donors. Clones were sequenced by immunoSEQ multiplex PCR, and TCRdb holds only the in-frame ones, with some missing. There are approximately 130,000 clones in the sample; 76% occur only once, and under 2% lies in the top ten. Sequenced material: PBMCs. These receptors all stem from a female donor in good health and CMV-seropositive. CDR3s include the opening cysteine and the closing phenylalanine or tryptophan. Fields, in order: V gene, D gene, clone size, J gene, CDR3 protein, CDR3 DNA. D genes are given only for firm matches. Clone size is stated in some rows and not others, as once, few, many or a class when expanded.

v_call: TRBV6-5
d_call: TRBD1
clone_size: few
j_call: TRBJ1-2
cdr3_aa: CASSVAQGVRGYTF
cdr3_nt: TGTGCCAGCAGTGTTGCTCAGGGGGTTCGGGGCTACACCTTC

v_call: TRBV5-1
d_call: .
clone_size: .
j_call: TRBJ1-1
cdr3_aa: CASSSSLRGTEAFF
cdr3_nt: TGCGCCAGCAGCTCGTCGCTTCGGGGGACTGAAGCTTTCTTT

v_call: TRBV6-1
d_call: .
clone_size: once
j_call: TRBJ1-1
cdr3_aa: CASSEWAMNTEAFF
cdr3_nt: TGTGCCAGCAGTGAATGGGCGATGAACACTGAAGCTTTCTTT

v_call: TRBV5-1
d_call: TRBD1
clone_size: .
j_call: TRBJ2-7
cdr3_aa: CASSRTGQGGYEQYF
cdr3_nt: TGCGCCAGCAGCCGAACGGGACAGGGGGGCTACGAGCAGTACTTC

v_call: TRBV4-2
d_call: TRBD1
clone_size: .
j_call: TRBJ2-5
cdr3_aa: CASRKTGGAETQYF
cdr3_nt: TGTGCCAGCAGGAAGACAGGGGGCGCTGAGACCCAGTACTTC

v_call: TRBV9
d_call: .
clone_size: few
j_call: TRBJ1-2
cdr3_aa: CASSSDTF
cdr3_nt: TGTGCCAGCAGCTCTGACACCTTC

v_call: TRBV28
d_call: TRBD2
clone_size: few
j_call: TRBJ2-6
cdr3_aa: CASSSLGVAGGPGANVLTF
cdr3_nt: TGTGCCAGCAGTTCGCTTGGAGTAGCGGGGGGGCCTGGGGCCAACGTCCTGACTTTC

v_call: TRBV15
d_call: .
clone_size: .
j_call: TRBJ2-6
cdr3_aa: CATSSGGVTSGANVLTF
cdr3_nt: TGTGCCACCAGCAGTGGCGGGGTGACCTCTGGGGCCAACGTCCTGACTTTC

v_call: TRBV2
d_call: TRBD1
clone_size: few
j_call: TRBJ2-7
cdr3_aa: CASSSPTGTEDEQYF
cdr3_nt: TGTGCCAGCAGCTCACCAACCGGGACAGAGGACGAGCAGTACTTC

v_call: TRBV19
d_call: .
clone_size: .
j_call: TRBJ1-1
cdr3_aa: CASSPQDRVTEAFF
cdr3_nt: TGTGCCAGTAGTCCACAGGACCGAGTTACTGAAGCTTTCTTT

v_call: TRBV19
d_call: TRBD1
clone_size: .
j_call: TRBJ1-3
cdr3_aa: CASIGTAYGSTIYF
cdr3_nt: TGTGCCAGTATCGGGACAGCGTATGGAAGCACCATATATTTT

v_call: TRBV11-3
d_call: .
clone_size: .
j_call: TRBJ2-3
cdr3_aa: CASSLGASTDTQYF
cdr3_nt: TGTGCCAGCAGCTTAGGGGCTAGCACAGATACGCAGTATTTT

v_call: TRBV27
d_call: TRBD2
clone_size: .
j_call: TRBJ2-2
cdr3_aa: CASSPSLLAGWEGELFF
cdr3_nt: TGTGCCAGCAGTCCCTCTTTACTAGCGGGATGGGAGGGGGAGCTGTTTTTT

v_call: TRBV10-3
d_call: .
clone_size: .
j_call: TRBJ2-5
cdr3_aa: CAISESETGRIQETQYF
cdr3_nt: TGTGCCATCAGTGAGTCCGAGACAGGGAGGATCCAAGAGACCCAGTACTTC

v_call: TRBV9
d_call: TRBD1
clone_size: .
j_call: TRBJ1-6
cdr3_aa: CASSREGQGHSPLHF
cdr3_nt: TGTGCCAGCAGCCGAGAAGGACAGGGACATTCACCCCTCCACTTT

v_call: TRBV7-6
d_call: .
clone_size: .
j_call: TRBJ2-7
cdr3_aa: CASSLGLSYEQYF
cdr3_nt: TGTGCCAGCAGCTTAGGGCTTTCCTACGAGCAGTACTTC

v_call: TRBV5-6
d_call: .
clone_size: .
j_call: TRBJ2-7
cdr3_aa: CASSLYGTGVGQYF
cdr3_nt: TGTGCCAGCAGCTTGTATGGGACTGGCGTCGGGCAGTACTTC

v_call: TRBV6-6
d_call: TRBD1
clone_size: .
j_call: TRBJ2-7
cdr3_aa: CASGRTGVSYEQYF
cdr3_nt: TGTGCCAGCGGTCGGACAGGGGTTTCCTACGAGCAGTACTTC

v_call: TRBV5-4
d_call: TRBD1
clone_size: .
j_call: TRBJ1-2
cdr3_aa: CASSQDRDYGYTF
cdr3_nt: TGTGCCAGCAGCCAGGACAGGGACTATGGCTACACCTTC

v_call: TRBV30
d_call: .
clone_size: .
j_call: TRBJ2-5
cdr3_aa: CAWTIAGGTSETQYF
cdr3_nt: TGTGCCTGGACTATTGCAGGGGGGACGTCAGAGACCCAGTACTTC

v_call: TRBV30
d_call: .
clone_size: .
j_call: TRBJ2-7
cdr3_aa: CAWSRLGGQDEQYF
cdr3_nt: TGTGCCTGGAGTCGCCTCGGGGGGCAGGACGAGCAGTACTTC

v_call: TRBV4-1
d_call: .
clone_size: .
j_call: TRBJ1-1
cdr3_aa: CASSQDNVRGGLPLEAFF
cdr3_nt: TGCGCCAGCAGCCAAGATAATGTAAGGGGAGGGCTGCCCCTAGAAGCTTTCTTT

v_call: TRBV10-3
d_call: .
clone_size: .
j_call: TRBJ1-1
cdr3_aa: CAISERQSNTEAFF
cdr3_nt: TGTGCCATCAGTGAAAGACAATCGAACACTGAAGCTTTCTTT

v_call: TRBV4-2
d_call: .
clone_size: .
j_call: TRBJ2-1
cdr3_aa: CASSQRPDNEQFF
cdr3_nt: TGTGCCAGCAGCCAACGTCCGGACAATGAGCAGTTCTTC

v_call: TRBV6-1
d_call: .
clone_size: .
j_call: TRBJ2-3
cdr3_aa: CASTGSDTQYF
cdr3_nt: TGTGCCAGCACGGGGTCAGATACGCAGTATTTT

v_call: TRBV30
d_call: TRBD2
clone_size: .
j_call: TRBJ2-7
cdr3_aa: CAWSGGREGEQYF
cdr3_nt: TGTGCCTGGAGTGGCGGGAGGGAGGGCGAGCAGTACTTC

v_call: TRBV5-1
d_call: .
clone_size: .
j_call: TRBJ2-1
cdr3_aa: CASSVRVGYNEQFF
cdr3_nt: TGCGCCAGCAGCGTCAGGGTAGGGTACAATGAGCAGTTCTTC

v_call: TRBV19
d_call: .
clone_size: .
j_call: TRBJ1-5
cdr3_aa: CASTGVNQPQHF
cdr3_nt: TGTGCCAGTACGGGGGTCAATCAGCCCCAGCATTTT

v_call: TRBV21-1
d_call: .
clone_size: .
j_call: TRBJ1-6
cdr3_aa: CASSGGTDNSPLHF
cdr3_nt: TGTGCCAGCAGCGGTGGGACAGATAATTCACCCCTCCACTTT

v_call: TRBV28
d_call: TRBD1
clone_size: .
j_call: TRBJ1-4
cdr3_aa: CASSLRGGAPEKLFF
cdr3_nt: TGTGCCAGCAGTTTACGAGGGGGCGCGCCTGAAAAACTGTTTTTT

v_call: TRBV5-6
d_call: TRBD1
clone_size: .
j_call: TRBJ2-1
cdr3_aa: CASSPIPNRGREQFF
cdr3_nt: TGTGCCAGCAGCCCAATACCGAACAGGGGAAGGGAGCAGTTCTTC

v_call: TRBV6-1
d_call: .
clone_size: .
j_call: TRBJ2-1
cdr3_aa: CASSDTGRSYNEQFF
cdr3_nt: TGTGCCAGCAGTGATACAGGGCGGTCCTACAATGAGCAGTTCTTC

v_call: TRBV6-6
d_call: .
clone_size: once
j_call: TRBJ2-1
cdr3_aa: CASSIGADNEQFF
cdr3_nt: TGTGCCAGCAGTATAGGGGCGGACAATGAGCAGTTCTTC

v_call: TRBV7-2
d_call: TRBD2
clone_size: .
j_call: TRBJ2-7
cdr3_aa: CASSSAGDYSYEQYF
cdr3_nt: TGTGCCAGCAGCTCAGCCGGGGACTATTCCTACGAGCAGTACTTC

v_call: TRBV11-2
d_call: .
clone_size: .
j_call: TRBJ2-3
cdr3_aa: CASSLDHGGRTDTQYF
cdr3_nt: TGTGCCAGCAGCTTAGATCACGGAGGCAGGACAGATACGCAGTATTTT

v_call: TRBV9
d_call: .
clone_size: .
j_call: TRBJ1-2
cdr3_aa: CASSVTATNYGYTF
cdr3_nt: TGTGCCAGCAGCGTAACAGCAACTAACTATGGCTACACCTTC

v_call: TRBV6-5
d_call: .
clone_size: .
j_call: TRBJ1-1
cdr3_aa: CVTADEAFF
cdr3_nt: TGTGTCACAGCGGATGAAGCTTTCTTT

v_call: TRBV6-5
d_call: .
clone_size: .
j_call: TRBJ2-3
cdr3_aa: CASSYGGGTDTQYF
cdr3_nt: TGTGCCAGCAGTTACGGCGGGGGCACAGATACGCAGTATTTT

v_call: TRBV10-1
d_call: .
clone_size: .
j_call: TRBJ2-7
cdr3_aa: CASSEQYF
cdr3_nt: TGCGCCAGCTCCGAGCAGTACTTC

v_call: TRBV28
d_call: TRBD1
clone_size: once
j_call: TRBJ1-5
cdr3_aa: CASRAGTGGVQPQHF
cdr3_nt: TGTGCCAGCAGAGCCGGGACAGGGGGTGTTCAGCCCCAGCATTTT

v_call: TRBV2
d_call: .
clone_size: .
j_call: TRBJ1-4
cdr3_aa: CASSPRQGKFEKLFF
cdr3_nt: TGTGCCAGCAGTCCACGTCAGGGGAAATTTGAAAAACTGTTTTTT

v_call: TRBV11-2
d_call: .
clone_size: .
j_call: TRBJ1-2
cdr3_aa: CASSGVEGLGYTF
cdr3_nt: TGTGCCAGCAGCGGGGTGGAGGGGCTCGGCTACACCTTC

v_call: TRBV7-7
d_call: TRBD1
clone_size: .
j_call: TRBJ2-5
cdr3_aa: CASSSVQRGPETQYF
cdr3_nt: TGTGCCAGCAGCTCCGTCCAGAGGGGGCCAGAGACCCAGTACTTC

v_call: TRBV19
d_call: TRBD2
clone_size: once
j_call: TRBJ2-3
cdr3_aa: CASRTSGSTDTQYF
cdr3_nt: TGTGCCAGTAGGACTAGCGGGAGCACAGATACGCAGTATTTT

v_call: TRBV6-5
d_call: .
clone_size: .
j_call: TRBJ1-2
cdr3_aa: CASSYLRNYGYTF
cdr3_nt: TGTGCCAGCAGTTACCTGAGAAACTATGGCTACACCTTC

v_call: TRBV18
d_call: .
clone_size: .
j_call: TRBJ2-2
cdr3_aa: CASSLYTGELFF
cdr3_nt: TGTGCCAGCTCCCTTTACACCGGGGAGCTGTTTTTT

v_call: TRBV2
d_call: TRBD1
clone_size: .
j_call: TRBJ1-1
cdr3_aa: CASLGGFSYESEAFF
cdr3_nt: TGTGCCTCACTAGGGGGCTTCTCGTATGAGAGTGAAGCTTTCTTT

v_call: TRBV7-3
d_call: TRBD1
clone_size: .
j_call: TRBJ1-1
cdr3_aa: CASSKQGGDTEAFF
cdr3_nt: TGTGCCAGCAGCAAACAGGGGGGGGACACTGAAGCTTTCTTT